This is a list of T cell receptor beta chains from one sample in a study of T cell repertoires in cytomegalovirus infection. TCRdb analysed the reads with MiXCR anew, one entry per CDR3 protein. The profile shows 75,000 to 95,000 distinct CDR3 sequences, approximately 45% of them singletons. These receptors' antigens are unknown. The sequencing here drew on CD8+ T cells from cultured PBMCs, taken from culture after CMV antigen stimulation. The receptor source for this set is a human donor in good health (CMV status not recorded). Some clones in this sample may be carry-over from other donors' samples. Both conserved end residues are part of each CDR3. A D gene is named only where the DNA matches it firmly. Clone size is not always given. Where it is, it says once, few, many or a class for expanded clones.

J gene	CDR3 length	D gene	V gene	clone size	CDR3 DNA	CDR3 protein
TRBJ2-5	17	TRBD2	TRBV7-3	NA	TGTGCCAGCAGCTTAGGATCTGGAGGGGCGCGGGGGGAGACCCAGTACTTC	CASSLGSGGARGETQYF
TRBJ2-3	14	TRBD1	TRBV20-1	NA	TGCAGTGTAATAAGACAGGGAAGCACAGATACGCAGTATTTT	CSVIRQGSTDTQYF
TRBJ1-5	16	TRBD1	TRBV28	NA	TGTGCCAGCAGCTACCGGGACAGGGGGCCCTATCAGCCCCAGCATTTT	CASSYRDRGPYQPQHF
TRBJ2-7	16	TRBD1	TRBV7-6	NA	TGTGCCAGCACTTCTACCCAGGGGACAGAGCTCTACGAGCAGTACTTC	CASTSTQGTELYEQYF
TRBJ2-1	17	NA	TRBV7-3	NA	TGTGCCAGCAGCGTCAAGGGGGGCGGGGGAAATAGGAGTGAGCAGTTCTTC	CASSVKGGGGNRSEQFF
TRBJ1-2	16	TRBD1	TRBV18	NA	TGTGCCAGCTCATTCGCTCCCCGGGACAGGGATTTTGGCTACACCTTC	CASSFAPRDRDFGYTF
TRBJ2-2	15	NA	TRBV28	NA	TGTGCCAGCAGTATCCCACCCACGGAGAACGGGGAGCTGTTTTTT	CASSIPPTENGELFF
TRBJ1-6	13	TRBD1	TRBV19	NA	TGTGCCAGTAGCCCGGGACAGAATTCACCCCTCCACTTT	CASSPGQNSPLHF
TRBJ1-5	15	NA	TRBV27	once	TGTGCCAGCAGATTCCGGGACGGAAGCAATCAGCCCCAGCATTTT	CASRFRDGSNQPQHF
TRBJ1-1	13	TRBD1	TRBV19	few	TGTGCCAGTAGATTGACAGGGGGAATTGAAGCTTTCTTT	CASRLTGGIEAFF
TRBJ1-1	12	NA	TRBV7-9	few	TGTGCCAGCAGAATACAGAACACTGAAGCTTTCTTT	CASRIQNTEAFF
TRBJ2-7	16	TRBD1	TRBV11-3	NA	TGTGCCAGCAGCTTAGATCCAATGGACAGGGGGTGCGAGCAGTACTTC	CASSLDPMDRGCEQYF
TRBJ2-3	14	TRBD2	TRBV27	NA	TGTGCCAGCAGGGGACTAGCGGGAGTAGATACGCAGTATTTT	CASRGLAGVDTQYF
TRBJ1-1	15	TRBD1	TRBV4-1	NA	TGCGCCAGCAGCCAAGAGGACAGGAGCATGGCTGAAGCTTTCTTT	CASSQEDRSMAEAFF
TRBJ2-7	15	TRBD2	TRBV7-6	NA	TGTGCCAGCAGCTTAAAGCTAGCGGGTACCTACGAGCAGTACTTC	CASSLKLAGTYEQYF
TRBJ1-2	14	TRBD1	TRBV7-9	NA	TGTGCCAGCAGCTTAGGACAGGGGTCGAGTGGCTACACCTTC	CASSLGQGSSGYTF
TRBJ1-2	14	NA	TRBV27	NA	TGTGCCAGCAGTTTGAGGGGGTCCCCCCATGGCTACACCTTC	CASSLRGSPHGYTF
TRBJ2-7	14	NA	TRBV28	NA	TGTGCCAGCAGTCTCGGACATACCGCCTACGAGCAGTACTTC	CASSLGHTAYEQYF
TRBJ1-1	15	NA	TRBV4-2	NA	TGTGCCAGCTCCCGGACGAGGGTAGCAAACACTGAAGCTTTCTTT	CASSRTRVANTEAFF
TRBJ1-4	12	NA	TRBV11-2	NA	TGTGCCAGCAGCCTTGGAACAGGAGGAATGTTTTTT	CASSLGTGGMFF
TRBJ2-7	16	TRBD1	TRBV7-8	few	TGTGCCAGCAGCCCGCCTTCGACAGGGTGGGACTACGAGCAGTACTTC	CASSPPSTGWDYEQYF
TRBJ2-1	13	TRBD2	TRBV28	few	TGTGCCAGCAGGGGACTAGCGGACAATGAGCAGTTCTTC	CASRGLADNEQFF
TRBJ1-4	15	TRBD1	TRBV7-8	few	TGTGCCAGCAGCTTAGACAGGGGGGGTGGTGAAAAACTGTTTTTT	CASSLDRGGGEKLFF
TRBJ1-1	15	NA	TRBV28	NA	TGTGCCAGCAGTCACGACAGGCTCGAAGTCACTGAAGCTTTCTTT	CASSHDRLEVTEAFF